The 5 T cell receptor beta chains below all came from one sample that was sequenced in a study of blood T cell repertoires in COVID-19. Clones were read by immunoSEQ multiplex PCR, and TCRdb kept only the in-frame ones, dropping some. The sample shows some 240,000 clones, roughly 87% of them seen only once. Sequenced material: peripheral blood. These receptors all come from a man aged 60 to 75 who had recovered from COVID-19.

V and J are TRBV5-1 and TRBJ2-7, with D tentatively TRBD1 (7 bases). CDR3 size: 14 residues. Germline V lookup: CDR1 SGHRS, CDR2 YFSETQ. Trimming left V 0 bases short and J 3 bases short, with 10 bases between. CDR3 sequence reads: CASSLAGGNYEQYF. CDR3 DNA sequence: TGCGCCAGCAGCTTGGCAGGGGGGAACTACGAGCAGTACTTC.

The genes are TRBV5-1 and TRBJ1-2; weak D call: TRBD1 (6 bases). Germline values: CDR1 SGHRS, CDR2 YFSETQ. This CDR3 has 14 residues. Trimming removed 2 bases from V and 6 bases from J, with 14 bases in between. The CDR3 region is CASSFRYRADGYTF. The DNA for the CDR3 is TGCGCCAGCAGCTTCAGGTACAGGGCAGATGGCTACACCTTC.

This clone was observed a handful of times. The rearrangement joins TRBV7-8 to TRBJ1-1; no firm D call. The length of the CDR3 is 13 residues. Deletions cut 5 bases from V and 0 bases from J, with 7 bases between. In germline, CDR1 is SGHVS, CDR2 FQNEAQ. The CDR3 sequence is CASSVSMNTEAFF. As DNA, the CDR3 is TGTGCCAGCAGCGTCAGTATGAACACTGAAGCTTTCTTT.

The chain recombines TRBV29-1 with TRBJ2-1; 10 bases match TRBD1. V shed 3 bases and J 7 bases; nucleotides not matched to a gene: 21. The CDR3 length is 19 residues. Germline V gene lookup returns CDR1 SQVTM and CDR2 ANQGSEA. The DNA for the CDR3 is TGCAGCGTTGAGGCCCTAAACAGTTTGGGTAGGACAGGGGGGAATGAGCAGTTCTTC. This sequence encodes CSVEALNSLGRTGGNEQFF.

This clone occurred a few times. For the CDR3, the DNA is TGTGCCAGTAGTATTTTGGGACAGGGTTCCACCGGGGAGCTGTTTTTT. It encodes CASSILGQGSTGELFF. The chain has TRBV19 and TRBJ2-2, with 9 bases identical to TRBD1. The germline gives CDR1 LNHDA, CDR2 SQIVND (reference sequence). There are 16 residues in the CDR3. J was trimmed by 4 bases and V by 3 bases; bases with no gene match: 6.